Below are 31 T cell receptor beta chains sequenced from a single sample in a study of blood T cell repertoires in COVID-19. Profiled with immunoSEQ multiplex PCR; TCRdb holds only in-frame clones, not every one. The sample consists of some 65,000 clones, around 85% of them appearing once. Sequences were obtained from peripheral blood. The source of these receptors is a man in his forties with COVID-19, enrolled during active disease.

The chain couples TRBV6-5 to TRBJ2-1; unclear D gene. The CDR3 extends over 14 amino acids. The V gene's germline CDR1 is MNHEY and CDR2 SVGAGI. Trimming removed 8 bases at V and 1 base at J, with 12 bases between. CDR3 loop: CASGSVESYNEQFF. The CDR3 DNA follows: TGTGCCAGCGGTTCCGTTGAGTCCTACAATGAGCAGTTCTTC.

The J gene is TRBJ2-7, the V gene TRBV19; the D gene is possibly TRBD1 (6 bases). Germline loops: CDR1 LNHDA, CDR2 SQIVND (reference sequence). This CDR3 is 15 amino acids long. V was trimmed by 3 bases and J by 2 bases, leaving 14 bases between them. In nucleotides, the CDR3 is TGTGCCAGTAGTATGACGACAGGACTTCCCTACGAGCAGTACTTC. It is translated as CASSMTTGLPYEQYF.

The rearrangement joins TRBV2 to TRBJ1-4; 10 bases line up with TRBD1. The germline gives CDR1 SNHLY, CDR2 FYNNEI. J gave up 7 bases and V 3 bases, and 2 bases lay outside the gene matches. This CDR3 region has 14 residues. CDR3 in DNA: TGTGCCAGCAGTGAGGACAGGGGGACTGAAAAACTGTTTTTT. Translated: CASSEDRGTEKLFF.

The V and J genes are TRBV3-1 (or the pseudogene TRBV3-2) and TRBJ2-5; the D gene is possibly TRBD2 (6 bases). The CDR3 runs to 16 residues. CDR1 is LGHDT and CDR2 is YNNKEL in the germline V gene (reference sequence). V was cut by 3 bases and J by 4 bases, with 18 bases left in between. This CDR3 reads CASSHPGRAGTETQYF. DNA for the CDR3: TGTGCCAGCAGCCATCCTGGCAGGGCGGGGACAGAGACCCAGTACTTC.

This chain joins TRBV19 and TRBJ1-1; D is ambiguous. The CDR3 is 12 residues long. Per the germline V gene, CDR1 is LNHDA and CDR2 is SQIVND (reference sequence). V lost 6 bases and J 1 base, leaving 6 bases between the germline ends. The CDR3 DNA reads as TGTGCCAGTAGCCCAGGGAACACTGAAGCTTTCTTT. Protein product: CASSPGNTEAFF.

This chain joins TRBV19 and TRBJ1-1; weak D call: TRBD1 (5 bases). The CDR3 consists of 14 residues. V dropped 8 bases and J dropped 5 bases, with 18 bases sitting between them. Germline-derived CDR1 and CDR2 are LNHDA and SQIVND (reference sequence). The CDR3 DNA reads TGTGCCAGTCAACCCTTCGGGGGGAGTACTGAAGCTTTCTTT. Encoded protein: CASQPFGGSTEAFF.

V is TRBV3-1 (or the pseudogene TRBV3-2) and J is TRBJ1-2; D is unclear. The CDR3 sequence is 14 residues long. Germline values: CDR1 LGHDT, CDR2 YNNKEL (reference sequence). The V end lost 0 bases, the J end lost 6 bases, and 11 bases lay between the germline ends. DNA of the CDR3: TGTGCCAGCAGCCAAGAACAGTCAGGCCATGGCTACACCTTC. This sequence encodes CASSQEQSGHGYTF.

The V and J genes are TRBV5-1 and TRBJ1-4, with D uncertain. This CDR3 comprises 15 residues. Germline loops: CDR1 SGHRS, CDR2 YFSETQ. V was cut by 1 base and J by 4 bases, with 11 bases left in between. The CDR3 nucleotides are TGCGCCAGCAGCTTGAGAGTAGACTATAATGAAAAACTGTTTTTT. This translates into CASSLRVDYNEKLFF.

The V gene is TRBV12-3 or TRBV12-4, the J gene TRBJ2-7, with 10 nucleotides matching TRBD1. CDR3 length: 12 residues. V was pared by 6 bases and J by 7 bases, with 3 bases of the junction left unmatched. The CDR3 DNA sequence: TGTGCCAGCAGCCGGACAGGGGGAGAGCAGTACTTC. Residues: CASSRTGGEQYF.

The table lists this clone with a few counts. The chain recombines TRBV3-1 (or the pseudogene TRBV3-2) with TRBJ1-6; a possible D gene is TRBD1 (5 bases). The CDR3 is 14 amino acids. V lost 2 bases to trimming and J lost 8 bases, with 10 bases between them. Germline V gene sequence: CDR1 LGHDT, CDR2 YNNKEL (reference sequence). Written as DNA, the CDR3 is TGTGCCAGCAGCCAAACCTTAGGGGATTCACCCCTCCACTTT. It specifies CASSQTLGDSPLHF.

The chain joins TRBV12-3 or TRBV12-4 to TRBJ2-5; no reliable D call. Trimming took off 6 bases at V and 5 bases at J, with 7 bases between the two ends. The CDR3 covers 11 residues. The CDR3 bases are TGTGCCAGCAGCCGAGCGGAGACCCAGTACTTC. Its translation: CASSRAETQYF.

This clone has just one count. This chain joins TRBV7-9 and TRBJ2-5, with a possible D match to TRBD2 (6 bases). The CDR3 is 15 amino acids. Trimming pared 5 bases from V and 0 bases from J, leaving 13 bases between. Germline V lookup: CDR1 SEHNR, CDR2 FQNEAQ (reference sequence). The chain's CDR3 is CASSRSGYNQETQYF. The CDR3 nucleotides read TGTGCCAGCAGCCGTAGCGGATACAACCAAGAGACCCAGTACTTC.

V and J are TRBV5-6 and TRBJ2-1; 9 bases are a match to TRBD2. The V gene end was trimmed by 0 bases and the J gene end by 6 bases; junction bases not matched to a gene: 1. The germline CDR1 and CDR2 sequences are SGHDT and YYEEEE. The length of the CDR3 is 14 residues. The CDR3 sequence: CASSLGGGANEQFF. The DNA for the CDR3 is TGTGCCAGCAGCTTGGGCGGGGGGGCCAATGAGCAGTTCTTC.

The chain employs TRBV18 and TRBJ2-7; 9 bases fit TRBD2. CDR1 and CDR2 (germline): KGHSH, LQKENI. V lost 6 bases and J lost 1; bases outside the gene matches: 16. There are 18 residues in the CDR3. CDR3 in amino acids: CASSQGPAGGPISYEQYF. CDR3 nucleotide sequence: TGTGCCAGCTCCCAGGGGCCAGCGGGGGGCCCGATATCCTACGAGCAGTACTTC.

The chain combines TRBV6-2 or TRBV6-3 with TRBJ1-5, with 10 bases aligning to TRBD1. The germline V gene encodes CDR1 MNHEY and CDR2 SVGEGT. V gave up 6 bases and J gave up 5 bases; unmatched junction bases: 4. The CDR3 totals 14 residues. The CDR3 reads CASSPGTGDQPQHF. Written as DNA, the CDR3 is TGTGCCAGCAGCCCCGGGACAGGGGATCAGCCCCAGCATTTT.

This chain joins TRBV10-3 and TRBJ1-1; a possible D gene is TRBD1 (5 bases). Germline values: CDR1 ENHRY, CDR2 SYGVKD. Between the trimmed V and J ends, which lost 0 bases and 9 bases, there was a span of 8 bases. The CDR3 contains 12 residues. As DNA, the CDR3 is TGTGCCATCAGTGAGTCTCAGGGCCAAGCTTTCTTT. It yields the protein CAISESQGQAFF.

CDR3 in amino acids: CASSLALYPRNTEAFF. CDR3 sequence (DNA): TGTGCCAGCAGCCTAGCCCTCTACCCTAGGAACACTGAAGCTTTCTTT. The chain combines TRBV3-1 (or the pseudogene TRBV3-2) with TRBJ1-1; D call uncertain. The CDR3 runs to 16 residues. In germline, CDR1 is LGHDT, CDR2 YNNKEL (reference sequence). V dropped 4 bases and J dropped 1 base, with 16 bases sitting between them.

The chain recombines TRBV7-6 with TRBJ1-5, with 10 bases aligning to TRBD1. The CDR3 has 17 amino acids. In germline, CDR1 is SGHVS, CDR2 FNYEAQ. V was pared by 5 bases and J by 7 bases, with 14 bases of the junction left unmatched. The chain's CDR3 is CASSPTPLRTGGQPQHF. In DNA, the CDR3 is TGTGCCAGCAGCCCCACACCGCTCCGGACAGGGGGACAGCCCCAGCATTTT.

This chain links TRBV5-1 with TRBJ2-1, with a weak D call TRBD1 (6 bases). V dropped 0 bases and J dropped 8 bases, with 15 bases sitting between them. CDR3 length equals 15 residues. CDR1 is SGHRS and CDR2 is YFSETQ in the germline V gene. CDR3 nucleotide sequence: TGCGCCAGCAGCTTGGAAGGACAGATGTGGGATGAGCAGTTCTTC. Protein: CASSLEGQMWDEQFF.

This chain joins TRBV19 and TRBJ1-5, with D possibly being TRBD1 (5 bases). Per germline, CDR1 LNHDA and CDR2 SQIVND (reference sequence). The CDR3 contains 13 residues. Trimming left V 5 bases short and J 6 bases short, with 11 bases between. This CDR3 reads CASSAGLGQPQHF. The CDR3 region has the DNA TGTGCCAGTAGTGCAGGGCTAGGTCAGCCCCAGCATTTT.

The V gene is TRBV27, the J gene TRBJ1-1, with D perhaps matching TRBD1 (6 bases). V was cut by 6 bases and J by 2 bases, with 13 bases left in between. The CDR3 spans 14 residues. Germline lookup yields CDR1 MNHEY and CDR2 SMNVEV (reference sequence). DNA for the CDR3: TGTGCCAGCAGCAAATACAGGGCTAACACTGAAGCTTTCTTT. Translated: CASSKYRANTEAFF.

This sequence joins TRBV2 and TRBJ1-5; 9 bases are a match to TRBD1. The V segment lost 6 bases and the J segment 7 bases; nucleotides outside the gene matches: 7. Looked up from germline, CDR1 is SNHLY and CDR2 is FYNNEI. The CDR3 spans 14 residues. The DNA for the CDR3 is TGTGCCAGCAGCCAACAGGGGGCTCTCCAGCCCCAGCATTTT. The encoded protein is CASSQQGALQPQHF.

The chain is built from TRBV6-1 and TRBJ1-5, with TRBD1 matching over 7 bases. This CDR3 region has 14 residues. V trimming: 3 bases; J trimming: 5 bases; junction bases outside the gene matches: 4. Germline V gene lookup returns CDR1 MNHNS and CDR2 SASEGT. The CDR3 DNA reads as TGTGCCAGCAGTGAGGGACAGACTGATCAGCCCCAGCATTTT. Its translation: CASSEGQTDQPQHF.

The chain recombines TRBV7-2 with TRBJ1-6, with 8 bases lining up with TRBD1. The CDR3 extends over 15 amino acids. The J segment lost 10 bases and the V segment lost 1 base, leaving 6 bases of the junction unmatched. The germline CDR1 and CDR2 sequences are SGHTA and FQGNSA. DNA for the CDR3: TGTGCCAGCAGCTTAGAGACAGGGACAGGATCACCCCTCCACTTT. It is translated as CASSLETGTGSPLHF.

CDR3 DNA sequence: TGCGCCAGCAGCCAAATCGGGACAGCGGGTCAGGAGACCCAGTACTTC. Its protein is CASSQIGTAGQETQYF. The chain has TRBV4-1 and TRBJ2-5, with a possible D match to TRBD1 (7 bases). Deletions cut 2 bases from V and 5 bases from J, with 18 bases between. The CDR3 totals 16 residues. Looked up from germline, CDR1 is MGHRA and CDR2 is YSYEKL.

The chain recombines TRBV3-1 (or the pseudogene TRBV3-2) with TRBJ2-7, with 9 nucleotides matching TRBD2. Germline assignment: CDR1 LGHDT and CDR2 YNNKEL (reference sequence). The CDR3 length is 14 residues. V lost 7 bases to trimming and J lost 2 bases; unmatched junction nucleotides: 6. CDR3: CASTLSGGTYEQYF. The DNA of the CDR3 is TGTGCCAGCACCCTTAGCGGGGGTACCTACGAGCAGTACTTC.

V and J are TRBV6-4 and TRBJ2-2, with no clear D. Germline V gene sequence: CDR1 MRHNA, CDR2 SNTAGT. V gave up 4 bases and J gave up 3 bases, with 9 bases separating them. The CDR3 consists of 14 residues. The CDR3 coding sequence is TGTGCCAGCAGTGCCGTTCGGGACACCGGGGAGCTGTTTTTT. Its translation: CASSAVRDTGELFF.

The genes are TRBV9 and TRBJ1-6, with TRBD1 matching 7 bases. This CDR3 region has 13 residues. CDR1 is SGDLS and CDR2 is YYNGEE in the germline V gene. J lost 13 bases, V lost 4 bases, and 8 bases had no gene match. DNA for the CDR3: TGTGCCAGCAGCCCCCTTGAACAGGGGCCCCTCCACTTT. Protein sequence: CASSPLEQGPLHF.

J is TRBJ1-1 and V is TRBV30; weak D call: TRBD1 (5 bases). With 1 base removed from V and 4 bases from J, the gap between germline ends came to 10 bases. Germline-derived CDR1 and CDR2 are GTSNPN and SVGIG (reference sequence). The CDR3 totals 13 residues. This CDR3 is CAWSAGGLTEAFF. For the CDR3, the DNA is TGTGCCTGGAGTGCGGGGGGTCTCACTGAAGCTTTCTTT.

This rearrangement joins TRBV30 to TRBJ1-1; D is perhaps TRBD1 (5 bases). The germline V gene encodes CDR1 GTSNPN and CDR2 SVGIG (reference sequence). V lost 2 bases to trimming and J lost 3 bases, with 16 bases between them. The CDR3 contains 15 residues. The CDR3 here is CAWSRIRVRHTEAFF. For the CDR3, the DNA is TGTGCCTGGAGTAGAATCAGGGTTAGGCACACTGAAGCTTTCTTT. Based on the CDR3 plus reference TRBV30 and TRBJ1-1, the full variable domain is SQTIHQWPATLVQPVGSPLSLECTVEGTSNPNLYWYRQAAGRGLQLLFYSVGIGQISSEVPQNLSASRPQDRQFILSSKKLLLSDSGFYLCAWSRIRVRHTEAFFGQGTRLTVV.

The gene calls are TRBV6-6 and TRBJ2-5; D perhaps matches TRBD1 (6 bases). The germline V gene has CDR1 MNHNY and CDR2 SVGAGI (reference sequence). V gave up 0 bases and J gave up 5 bases, with 13 bases separating them. The CDR3 has 15 amino acids. CDR3: CASSYSNWGQETQYF. CDR3 sequence (DNA): TGTGCCAGCAGTTACTCGAATTGGGGGCAGGAGACCCAGTACTTC.